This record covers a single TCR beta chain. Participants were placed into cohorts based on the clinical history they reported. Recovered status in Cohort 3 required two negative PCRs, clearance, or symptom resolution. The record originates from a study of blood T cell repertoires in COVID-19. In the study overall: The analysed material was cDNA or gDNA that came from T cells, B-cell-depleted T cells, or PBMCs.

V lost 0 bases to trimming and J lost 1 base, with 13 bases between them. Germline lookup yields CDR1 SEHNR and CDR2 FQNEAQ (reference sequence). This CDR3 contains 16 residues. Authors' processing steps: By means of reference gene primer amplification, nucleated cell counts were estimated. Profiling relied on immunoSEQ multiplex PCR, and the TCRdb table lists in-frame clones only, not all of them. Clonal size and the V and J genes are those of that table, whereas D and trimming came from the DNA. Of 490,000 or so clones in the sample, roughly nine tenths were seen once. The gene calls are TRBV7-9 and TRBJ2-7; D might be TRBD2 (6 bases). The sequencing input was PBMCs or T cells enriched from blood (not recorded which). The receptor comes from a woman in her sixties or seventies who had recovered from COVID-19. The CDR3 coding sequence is TGTGCCAGCAGCTTAGCGGGGGGTTTGGGTTCCTACGAGCAGTACTTC. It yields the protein CASSLAGGLGSYEQYF.